One and the same sample provided the 24 T cell receptor beta chains below, sequenced in a study of CD8+CD57+ T cells in acquired aplastic anemia. It was patients with CD8+CD57+ cell expansion by flow cytometry who were chosen for sequencing. Genomic DNA was employed as the template in profiling TCR beta VDJ and CDR3. One entry per CDR3 protein, called by TCRdb with MiXCR from the reads. This table has 100,000 to 150,000 distinct CDR3 sequences, approximately 50% appearing once. Sequencing input: sorted CD4+, CD8+, or CD8+CD57+ T cells (not recorded which) from PBMCs. The receptor set was obtained from a human donor with aplastic anemia.

This chain connects TRBV7-3 to TRBJ1-2, with TRBD1 identical over 10 bases. The CDR3 consists of 14 residues. Germline loops: CDR1 SGHTA, CDR2 FQGTGA. The V segment lost 5 bases and the J segment 8 bases; nucleotides outside the gene matches: 8. The CDR3 here is CASSAGTGAQGYTF. CDR3 sequence (DNA): TGTGCCAGCAGCGCCGGGACAGGGGCGCAAGGCTACACCTTC.

The V call is TRBV25-1, the J call TRBJ1-6, with a possible D match to TRBD1 (6 bases). V shed 4 bases and J shed 6 bases, with 10 bases lying between them. CDR1 is MGHDK and CDR2 is SYGVNS in the germline V gene. The CDR3 length is 14 residues. The CDR3 loop reads CASSGTGSNSPLHF. Here the CDR3 DNA reads TGTGCCAGCAGTGGTACAGGGAGTAATTCACCCCTCCACTTT.

The chain has TRBV7-3 and TRBJ2-3; D could derive from TRBD1 or TRBD2 (5 bases each). Trimming cost V 6 bases and J 3 bases, with 13 bases left between them. CDR1 is SGHTA, CDR2 FQGTGA, per germline. The CDR3 covers 14 residues. The CDR3 sequence: CASSPGDVTDTQYF. DNA for the CDR3: TGTGCCAGCAGTCCCGGGGACGTTACAGATACGCAGTATTTT.

This chain links TRBV2 with TRBJ2-7; TRBD1 matches at 8 bases. The CDR3 is 15 residues long. With V trimmed by 6 bases and J by 1 base, 8 bases remained unmatched. Germline values: CDR1 SNHLY, CDR2 FYNNEI. This chain's CDR3 is CASRQPDRGSYEQYF. For the CDR3, the DNA is TGTGCCAGCAGACAACCCGACAGGGGTTCCTACGAGCAGTACTTC.

This clonotype came up a few times. The genes are TRBV10-2 and TRBJ1-2; no clear D gene. Germline assignment: CDR1 WSHSY and CDR2 SAAADI. This CDR3 has 12 residues. The V and J ends lost 1 base and 5 bases respectively, with 5 bases between them. CDR3 sequence reads: CASSEYTYGYTF. As DNA, the CDR3 is TGCGCCAGCAGTGAGTATACGTATGGCTACACCTTC.

The chain recombines TRBV7-9 with TRBJ1-2; a weak D match, TRBD1 (6 bases). Trimming removed 8 bases at V and 6 bases at J, with 13 bases between. CDR3 length equals 12 residues. Germline CDR1 SEHNR, CDR2 FQNEAQ (reference sequence). Written as DNA, the CDR3 is TGTGCCAGCTCGCGAGGGGGAGATGGCTACACCTTC. It encodes CASSRGGDGYTF.

Notes on this clonotype: A single base separates this from a much larger clone, so it may be a read error. V is TRBV12-3 or TRBV12-4 and J is TRBJ2-2; no firm D call. The germline V and J ends were trimmed by 3 bases and 9 bases, with 8 bases remaining between them. This CDR3 is 12 amino acids long. DNA of the CDR3: TGTGCCAGCAGTTTCGGAGCCAGGGAGCTGTTTTTT. This gives the protein CASSFGARELFF.

This chain links TRBV25-1 with TRBJ2-3, with 10 bases fitting TRBD1. The germline CDR1 and CDR2 sequences are MGHDK and SYGVNS. CDR3 length: 15 residues. The V and J ends lost 3 bases and 4 bases, in that order; junction bases with no gene match: 4. CDR3 nucleotide sequence: TGTGCCAGCAGTGAGGGACAGGGGCGGGCAGATACGCAGTATTTT. Translating gives CASSEGQGRADTQYF.

In the case of this clonotype: A much bigger clone sits one base away, suggesting this may be a read error. The chain has TRBV7-9 and TRBJ2-6; no definite D call. Germline loops: CDR1 SEHNR, CDR2 FQNEAQ (reference sequence). V shed 11 bases and J shed 0 bases, with 14 bases lying between them. The CDR3 has 15 amino acids. The CDR3 coding sequence is TGTGCCGGCTCAAGTAGCTCCTCTGGGGCCAACGTCCTGACTTTC. Translated: CAGSSSSSGANVLTF.

The V call is TRBV20-1, the J call TRBJ2-7, with D possibly matching TRBD1 (6 bases). V was shortened by 6 bases and J by 3 bases, with 15 bases between the two germline ends. This CDR3 has 13 residues. Germline lookup yields CDR1 DFQATT and CDR2 SNEGSKA (reference sequence). CDR3 DNA sequence: TGCAGTGCCCCCGGGACATCGAGCTACGAGCAGTACTTC. Amino acid sequence: CSAPGTSSYEQYF.

This chain links TRBV20-1 with TRBJ1-2; maybe TRBD1 (6 bases). Germline V CDR1 and CDR2: DFQATT, SNEGSKA (reference sequence). Trimming pared 0 bases from V and 8 bases from J, leaving 16 bases between. The CDR3 has 14 amino acids. The CDR3 spells CSARDRWGAGGYTF. In DNA, the CDR3 is TGCAGTGCTAGAGATCGATGGGGGGCGGGCGGCTACACCTTC.

This clonotype was counted at least ten times. The gene calls are TRBV7-9 and TRBJ2-5; TRBD2 agrees at 9 bases. The ends lost 2 bases at V and 4 bases at J; junction bases unmatched: 14. CDR3 length: 18 residues. Germline values: CDR1 SEHNR, CDR2 FQNEAQ (reference sequence). Here the CDR3 reads CASSLTSEGAGGRETQYF. CDR3 DNA: TGTGCCAGCAGCTTAACCTCGGAGGGGGCGGGGGGGCGAGAGACCCAGTACTTC.

There are many counts of this clonotype. The rearrangement joins TRBV11-1 to TRBJ2-1; D unresolved. Germline values: CDR1 SGHAT, CDR2 FQDESV (reference sequence). The CDR3 sequence is 17 residues long. Trimming took 5 bases from V and 6 from J, leaving 23 bases between them. The CDR3: CASSVYTGIKLGNEQFF. For the CDR3, the DNA is TGTGCCAGCAGCGTATATACGGGCATCAAATTGGGCAATGAGCAGTTCTTC. The full variable domain, with the rest looked up from reference TRBV11-1 and TRBJ2-1, is EAEVAQSPRYKITEKSQAVAFWCDPISGHATLYWYRQILGQGPELLVQFQDESVVDDSQLPKDRFSAERLKGVDSTLKIQPAELGDSAMYLCASSVYTGIKLGNEQFFGPGTRLTVL.

About this clonotype: A much more abundant neighbour one base away suggests this may be a read error. This chain links TRBV10-3 with TRBJ2-7; 9 positions agree with TRBD1. Germline V lookup: CDR1 ENHRY, CDR2 SYGVKD. V was pared by 11 bases and J by 4 bases, with 12 bases of the junction left unmatched. The CDR3 loop spans 14 amino acids. The CDR3 protein is CAGRPGTGSYEQYF. The CDR3 DNA reads as TGTGCCGGCAGGCCCGGGACAGGGTCTTACGAGCAGTACTTC.

V is TRBV7-6 and J is TRBJ2-5, with a possible D match to TRBD2 (5 bases). Per the germline V gene, CDR1 is SGHVS and CDR2 is FNYEAQ. This CDR3 region has 14 residues. The ends were cut back, 3 bases at V and 9 bases at J, with 17 bases in the middle. The CDR3 nucleotides are TGTGCCAGCAGCTTGACGGAGGCAAGTTTGGCCCAGTACTTC. Encoded protein: CASSLTEASLAQYF.

The CDR3 DNA is TGTGCCAGCAGCTTAAGGGGAGACGGAGCTCAGTTCTTC. This sequence encodes CASSLRGDGAQFF. The V and J genes are TRBV7-3 and TRBJ2-1; a weak D match, TRBD2 (5 bases). V lost 1 base, J lost 13 bases, and 14 bases lay in between. This CDR3 region has 13 residues. Germline V gene sequence: CDR1 SGHTA, CDR2 FQGTGA.

This clonotype was seen only once. The V and J genes are TRBV25-1 and TRBJ2-1, with 7 bases matching TRBD2. CDR1 and CDR2 (germline): MGHDK, SYGVNS. The trim removed 5 bases at V and 8 bases at J, leaving 15 bases unmatched. CDR3 length equals 16 residues. The CDR3 DNA is TGTGCCAGCAGTTCTCCGTCCCAGCGGGGCTTCGATGAGCAGTTCTTC. Translation: CASSSPSQRGFDEQFF.

CDR3 nucleotides: TGCGCCAGCAGCTTGGCGACTAGCGGGAGAGGTGAGACCCAGTACTTC. This codes for CASSLATSGRGETQYF. The chain has TRBV5-1 and TRBJ2-5; 12 bases fit TRBD2. The trim removed 0 bases at V and 5 bases at J, leaving 5 bases unmatched. The CDR3 has 16 amino acids. Germline-derived CDR1 and CDR2 are SGHRS and YFSETQ.

V gene TRBV19 combines with J gene TRBJ1-5; 9 nucleotides agree with TRBD1. Germline V gene lookup returns CDR1 LNHDA and CDR2 SQIVND (reference sequence). This CDR3 contains 12 residues. V trimming: 10 bases; J trimming: 4 bases; junction bases outside the gene matches: 2. DNA for the CDR3: TGTGCCACAGGGACAGGGAATCAGCCCCAGCATTTT. This gives the protein CATGTGNQPQHF.

The rearrangement links TRBV19 to TRBJ2-1; 8 nucleotides align to TRBD2. With 6 bases clipped from V and 7 bases from J, the junction kept 5 bases outside the gene matches. Germline CDR1 reads LNHDA; CDR2 reads SQIVND (reference sequence). The CDR3 totals 13 residues. The CDR3: CASSTGLGNEQFF. The CDR3 nucleotides are TGTGCCAGTAGCACGGGACTAGGAAATGAGCAGTTCTTC. The full variable domain, completed using reference TRBV19 and TRBJ2-1, is DGGITQSPKYLFRKEGQNVTLSCEQNLNHDAMYWYRQDPGQGLRLIYYSQIVNDFQKGDIAEGYSVSREKKESFPLTVTSAQKNPTAFYLCASSTGLGNEQFFGPGTRLTVL.

This clonotype was observed many times. The chain couples TRBV11-2 to TRBJ2-7, with TRBD1 identical over 8 bases. CDR1 SGHAT and CDR2 FQNNGV come from the germline V gene. Trimming cost V 3 bases and J 2 bases; bases outside gene matches: 3. The CDR3 spans 14 residues. Written as DNA, the CDR3 is TGTGCCAGCAGCTTTGGACAGGGTCCCTACGAGCAGTACTTC. It translates to CASSFGQGPYEQYF.

This chain uses TRBV14 with TRBJ1-2; possibly TRBD1 for D (6 bases). V lost 3 bases, J lost 8 bases, and 16 bases lay in between. The CDR3 consists of 14 residues. The V gene's germline CDR1 is SGHDN and CDR2 FVKESK. Here the CDR3 DNA reads TGTGCCAGCAGCCACGACAGGAAGGGGGGAGGCTACACCTTC. This translates into CASSHDRKGGGYTF.

The chain couples TRBV20-1 to TRBJ1-5, with D unresolved. This CDR3 has 13 amino acids. V was pared by 5 bases and J by 5 bases, with 13 bases between. CDR1 and CDR2 from the germline V gene are DFQATT and SNEGSKA (reference sequence). The CDR3 DNA is TGCAGTGCTCAAGACACGTTCGATCAGCCCCAGCATTTT. This sequence encodes CSAQDTFDQPQHF.

The rearrangement uses TRBV6-5 and TRBJ2-7; 7 bases are shared with TRBD2. V dropped 0 bases and J dropped 8; count of bases not matched to a gene: 10. The CDR3 consists of 15 residues. CDR1 MNHEY and CDR2 SVGAGI come from the germline V gene. The CDR3: CASSYSYGLDIQQYF. Here the CDR3 DNA reads TGTGCCAGCAGTTACTCCTATGGACTAGATATACAGCAGTACTTC.